This T cell receptor (beta chain) was documented in a study of naive and memory T cell subsets. CDR1 and CDR2 (germline): SGHRS, YFSETQ. V lost 6 bases to trimming and J lost 1 base, with 16 bases between them. CDR3 length: 15 residues. Reverse transcription of blood and skin TCR RNA was primed at alpha and beta constant regions. Four PCR rounds used nested alpha and beta constant region primers plus the SP2 primer. TCRdb re-analysed the 5' RACE reads in MiXCR, keeping a single row per CDR3 protein. The sample yields just over 25,000 distinct CDR3 sequences, approximately 22% seen once. Whole-blood samples were roughly 2.3 ml of peripheral blood from healthy adult volunteers. The library had UMIs added by 3' ligation of an oligonucleotide to TCR cDNA. In this sample, this clonotype is medium-sized (0.01 to 0.1%).

The source is a female donor in good health. The V call is TRBV5-1, the J call TRBJ2-5; D may be TRBD2 (6 bases). The CDR3 region has the DNA TGCGCCAGCACGCGGGACGCAGTGGGCCAAGAGACCCAGTACTTC. Translating it yields CASTRDAVGQETQYF.